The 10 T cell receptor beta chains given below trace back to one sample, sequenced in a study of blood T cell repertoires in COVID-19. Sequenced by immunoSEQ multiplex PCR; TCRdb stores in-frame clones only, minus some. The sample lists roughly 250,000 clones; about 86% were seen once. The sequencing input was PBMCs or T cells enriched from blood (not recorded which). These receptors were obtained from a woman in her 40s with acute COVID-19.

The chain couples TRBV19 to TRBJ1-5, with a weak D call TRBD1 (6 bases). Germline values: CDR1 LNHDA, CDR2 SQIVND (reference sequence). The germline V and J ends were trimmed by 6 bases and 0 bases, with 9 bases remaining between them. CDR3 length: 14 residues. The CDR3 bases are TGTGCCAGTAGCCGGGACACTAGCAATCAGCCCCAGCATTTT. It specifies CASSRDTSNQPQHF.

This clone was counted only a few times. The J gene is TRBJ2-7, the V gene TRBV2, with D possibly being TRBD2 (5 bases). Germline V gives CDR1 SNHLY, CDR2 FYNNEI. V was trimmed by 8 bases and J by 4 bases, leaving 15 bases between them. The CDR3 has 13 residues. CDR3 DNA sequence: TGTGCCAGCGGGAGAGGGATTATGTACGAGCAGTACTTC. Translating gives CASGRGIMYEQYF.

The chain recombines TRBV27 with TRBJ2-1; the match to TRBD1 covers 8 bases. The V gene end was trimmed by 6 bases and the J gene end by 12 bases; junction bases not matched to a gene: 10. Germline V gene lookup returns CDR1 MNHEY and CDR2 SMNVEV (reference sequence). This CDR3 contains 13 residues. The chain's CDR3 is CASSSPDRARQFF. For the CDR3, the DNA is TGTGCCAGCAGCTCCCCGGACAGGGCGAGGCAGTTCTTC.

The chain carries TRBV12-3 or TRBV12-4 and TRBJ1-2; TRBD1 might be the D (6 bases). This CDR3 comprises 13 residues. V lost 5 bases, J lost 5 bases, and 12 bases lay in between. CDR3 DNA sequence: TGTGCCAGCAGTCGGACAGATCAGTATGGCTACACCTTC. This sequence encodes CASSRTDQYGYTF.

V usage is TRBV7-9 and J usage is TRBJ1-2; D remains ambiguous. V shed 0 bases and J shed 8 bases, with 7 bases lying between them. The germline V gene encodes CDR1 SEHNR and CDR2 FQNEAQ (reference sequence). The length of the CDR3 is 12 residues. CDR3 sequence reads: CASSLAHGGYTF. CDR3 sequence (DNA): TGTGCCAGCAGCTTAGCACACGGGGGCTACACCTTC.

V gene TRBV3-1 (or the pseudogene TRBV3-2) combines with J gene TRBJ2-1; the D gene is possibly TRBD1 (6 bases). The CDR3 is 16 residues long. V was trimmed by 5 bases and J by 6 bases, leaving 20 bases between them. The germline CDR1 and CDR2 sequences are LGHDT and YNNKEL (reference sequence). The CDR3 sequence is CASSDSAWKQGNEQFF. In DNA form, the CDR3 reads TGTGCCAGCAGCGACTCCGCATGGAAACAGGGCAATGAGCAGTTCTTC.

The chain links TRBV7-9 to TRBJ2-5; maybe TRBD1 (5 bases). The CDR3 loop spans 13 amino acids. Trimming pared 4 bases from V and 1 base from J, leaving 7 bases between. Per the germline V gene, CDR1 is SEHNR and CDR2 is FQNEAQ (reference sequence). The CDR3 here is CASSWTLQETQYF. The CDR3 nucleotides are TGTGCCAGCAGCTGGACACTCCAAGAGACCCAGTACTTC.

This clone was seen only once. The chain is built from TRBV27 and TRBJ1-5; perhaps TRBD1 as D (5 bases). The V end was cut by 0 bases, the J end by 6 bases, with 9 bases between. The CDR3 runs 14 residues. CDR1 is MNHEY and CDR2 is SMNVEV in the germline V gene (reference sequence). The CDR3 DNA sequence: TGTGCCAGCAGTTTATCGGGGGGAGGTCAGCCCCAGCATTTT. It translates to CASSLSGGGQPQHF.

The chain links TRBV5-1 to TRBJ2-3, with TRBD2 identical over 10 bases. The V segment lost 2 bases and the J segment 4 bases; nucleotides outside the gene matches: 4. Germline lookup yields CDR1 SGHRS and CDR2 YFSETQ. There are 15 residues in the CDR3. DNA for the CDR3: TGCGCCAGCAGCTTAGCGGGAGGGCCAGCAGATACGCAGTATTTT. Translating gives CASSLAGGPADTQYF.

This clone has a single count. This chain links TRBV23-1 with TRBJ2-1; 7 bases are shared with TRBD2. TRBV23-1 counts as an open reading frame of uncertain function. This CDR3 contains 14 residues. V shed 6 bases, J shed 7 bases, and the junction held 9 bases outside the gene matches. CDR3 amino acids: CASSRGGGGNEQFF. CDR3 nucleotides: TGCGCCAGCAGCCGCGGGGGAGGAGGGAATGAGCAGTTCTTC.